This T cell receptor (beta chain) was retrieved from a study of cytomegalovirus exposure and HLA in healthy donors. The wider study: In terms of ancestry, the Caucasian-associated cluster contained around four fifths of the roughly 360 genotyped donors. Findings and caveats of the study: Productive rates of about 87% or about 30% were seen for most TCR beta V segments in an earlier analysis.

Regarding this clone: No antigen is known for it.

Germline assignment: CDR1 SGHDT and CDR2 YYEEEE. This CDR3 spans 15 amino acids. V gave up 4 bases and J gave up 1 base; unmatched junction bases: 7. PCR used 60 Vbeta primers and 13 Jbeta primers. Using immunoSEQ multiplex PCR, the repertoire was profiled, and TCRdb retains in-frame clones only, with some absent. Seen here are about 180,000 clones, about 82% observed once, and the top ten hold around 1.5%. The chain couples TRBV5-6 to TRBJ2-5, with 7 bases that match TRBD2. The sample consisted of PBMCs. The clonotype comes from a young man in good health and CMV-seronegative. This chain's CDR3 is CASSRGEVIQETQYF. For the CDR3, the DNA is TGTGCCAGCAGCCGGGGGGAGGTGATCCAAGAGACCCAGTACTTC.